This T cell receptor (beta chain) is from a study of brain T cells in children with intractable seizures. Time point in this sample: blood from clinic visit 5 months post-surgery; TSC patient then seizure free. Only cases whose brain tissue showed the highest T cell transcript signatures were sequenced. Patients received at least one anti-epileptic drug before surgery. TCRdb keeps only in-frame clones here, not all; method: immunoSEQ multiplex PCR. The sample has under 400,000 clones, about 93% seen once. Findings and limits, study-wide: HCMV serostatus was not known, and viral specificity came from CDR3 similarity only. Pre-surgery blood may have been undersampled, hiding some clones.

The CDR3 sequence is 12 residues long. Trimming left V 3 bases short and J 6 bases short, with 8 bases between. Looked up from germline, CDR1 is MNHNY and CDR2 is SVGAGI (reference sequence). Only one count was recorded for this clone. Its antigen is unknown. The sample in question was peripheral blood, obtained roughly 5 months after surgery. This rearrangement joins TRBV6-6 to TRBJ1-2; no clear D. This sequence was found in a boy under three years old with tuberous sclerosis and intractable seizures. CDR3 amino acids: CASSYTGNGYTF. In DNA, the CDR3 is TGTGCCAGCAGTTATACCGGGAATGGCTACACCTTC.